This TCR beta chain comes out of a study of control samples from healthy donors and cancer patients. Germline lookup yields CDR1 SEHNR and CDR2 FQNEAQ (reference sequence). Trimming at V came to 1 base and at J to 6 bases, leaving 4 bases not matched to a gene. The length of the CDR3 is 14 residues. Clones were read by immunoSEQ multiplex PCR, and TCRdb kept only the in-frame ones, dropping some. The sample has 120,000 or so clones; around nine tenths are singletons. Material: blood. The chain joins TRBV7-9 to TRBJ1-2; 8 positions match TRBD1. This TCR derives from a middle-aged man in good health. CDR3 sequence reads: CASSLDRGADGYTF. CDR3 bases: TGTGCCAGCAGCTTAGACAGGGGGGCCGATGGCTACACCTTC.